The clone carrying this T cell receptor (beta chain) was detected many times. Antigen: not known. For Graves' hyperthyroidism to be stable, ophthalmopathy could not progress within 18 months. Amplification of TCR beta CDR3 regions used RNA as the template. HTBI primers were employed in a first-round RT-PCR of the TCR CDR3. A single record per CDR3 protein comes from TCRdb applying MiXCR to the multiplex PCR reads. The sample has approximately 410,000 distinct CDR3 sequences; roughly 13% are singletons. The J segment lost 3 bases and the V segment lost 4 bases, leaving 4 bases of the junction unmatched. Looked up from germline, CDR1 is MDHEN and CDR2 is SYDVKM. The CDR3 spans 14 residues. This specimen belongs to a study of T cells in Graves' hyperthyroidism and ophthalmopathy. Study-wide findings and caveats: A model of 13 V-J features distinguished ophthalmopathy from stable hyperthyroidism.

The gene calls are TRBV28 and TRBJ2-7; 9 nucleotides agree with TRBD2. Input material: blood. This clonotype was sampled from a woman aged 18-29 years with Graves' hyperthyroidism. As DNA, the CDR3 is TGTGCCAGCAGTTCGGGACTAGCCCTCTACGAGCAGTACTTC. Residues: CASSSGLALYEQYF.